This T cell receptor (beta chain) emerged from a study of blood T cell repertoires in COVID-19. In the source study's methods: Amplification with reference gene primers provided the estimates of nucleated cell counts. Assay: immunoSEQ multiplex PCR; the TCRdb copy retains only in-frame clones and omits some. V and J calls and clone size are those listed in that table; D and trimming were worked out from the DNA. The sample carries 40,000 or so clones, roughly nine tenths recorded once. Germline CDR1 and CDR2: MDHEN and SYDVKM. The V segment lost 2 bases and the J segment 3 bases; nucleotides outside the gene matches: 11. CDR3 length equals 17 residues.

The source is a man younger than 45 with active or convalescent COVID-19. This chain connects TRBV28 to TRBJ2-3, with TRBD2 identical over 7 bases. Input material: peripheral blood. The CDR3 coding sequence is TGTGCCAGCAGTTTAACGTCGGCGGGAGTTTTGACAGATACGCAGTATTTT. This sequence encodes CASSLTSAGVLTDTQYF.